The rows below give T cell receptor beta chains drawn from one sample of a study of post-analysis software for immune sequencing data. TCRdb reanalysed the PCR reads using MiXCR and keeps one entry per CDR3 protein. The table includes 550,000 to 700,000 distinct CDR3 sequences, about 40% detected once. Sequenced: blood. These receptors all come from a girl aged 5-17 years with multiple sclerosis. The CDR3 runs from the conserved cysteine through the conserved F or W. D genes are given only for firm matches. Clone size appears in some rows only: once, few, many, or a class for an expanded clone.

CDR3 DNA,CDR3 protein,V gene,D gene,clone size,J gene
TGTGCCAGCAGGGGTAGGTTAAACAGAGGGTACACTGAAGCTTTCTTT,CASRGRLNRGYTEAFF,TRBV12-3/TRBV12-4,NA,once,TRBJ1-1
TGTGCCAGCAGTGAGGCGCCAGGGGAAGCTTTCTTT,CASSEAPGEAFF,TRBV6-1,NA,few,TRBJ1-1
TGCGCCAGCAGGGACGGGACTAGCAGTAACACCGGGGAGCTGTTTTTT,CASRDGTSSNTGELFF,TRBV5-1,TRBD2,few,TRBJ2-2
TGTGCCATCAGTGAGTCGGCGTTTGGGGCTAGCGGGAGGGCCCAGGACGAGCAGTACTTC,CAISESAFGASGRAQDEQYF,TRBV10-3,TRBD2,many,TRBJ2-7
TGCAGCGCAGCGGCGGGGAGCTCCTACGAGCAGTACTTC,CSAAAGSSYEQYF,TRBV29-1,NA,few,TRBJ2-7
TGTGCCAGCGCCTTAGCGGGGGAGTACGAGCAGTACTTC,CASALAGEYEQYF,TRBV12-3/TRBV12-4,TRBD2,NA,TRBJ2-7
TGTGCCAGTCGGGCGGGGGTAATCGATAATGGGGCCAACGTCCTGACTTTC,CASRAGVIDNGANVLTF,TRBV12-3/TRBV12-4,TRBD2,NA,TRBJ2-6
TGTGCCAGCAGCTTCCGGACACTTTTCTCTGGGGCCAACGTCCTGACTTTC,CASSFRTLFSGANVLTF,TRBV7-8,NA,NA,TRBJ2-6
TGTGCCAGCACCACCTCCGATACGCAGTATTTT,CASTTSDTQYF,TRBV6-4,NA,few,TRBJ2-3
TGCAGCGTTGGGGGGAGACAGGGGAAGACCACAGATACGCAGTATTTT,CSVGGRQGKTTDTQYF,TRBV29-1,TRBD1,NA,TRBJ2-3
TGCGCCAGCACCCGACAGGGGGAAGATGAGCAGTTCTTC,CASTRQGEDEQFF,TRBV5-1,TRBD1,NA,TRBJ2-1
TGTGCCAGCAGCTTGACAAGAGGCTACACCTTC,CASSLTRGYTF,TRBV7-2,NA,once,TRBJ1-2
TGTGCCATCAGTGGGACTAGCGGGAACCACAATGAGCAGTTCTTC,CAISGTSGNHNEQFF,TRBV10-3,TRBD2,once,TRBJ2-1
TGTGCCAGCAGCTTGATCGTAGACCGCAGCGCAGATACGCAGTATTTT,CASSLIVDRSADTQYF,TRBV5-6,NA,NA,TRBJ2-3